These 6 T cell receptor beta chains share one sample of origin, sequenced in a study of shared T cell receptors in the human thymus. Data came from immunoSEQ multiplex PCR; TCRdb stores just in-frame clones and leaves some out. In the table there are hundreds of thousands of clones, over 75% of which are singletons. The same data also went into a second study, on human thymus T cells.

The sample taken for sequencing was thymocytes. The source is a girl in the first two years of life with a congenital heart defect.

V usage is TRBV10-3 and J usage is TRBJ1-4, with D perhaps TRBD1 (5 bases). V lost 0 bases to trimming and J lost 7 bases, with 15 bases between them. The CDR3 runs 16 residues. CDR1 ENHRY and CDR2 SYGVKD come from the germline V gene. For the CDR3, the DNA is TGTGCCATCAGTGAGTCTTTGGAGGGCGGGGGTGAAAAACTGTTTTTT. Translation gives CAISESLEGGGEKLFF.

This rearrangement joins TRBV4-1 to TRBJ1-2, with a weak D call TRBD1 (6 bases). V lost 2 bases and J lost 3, with 22 bases in between. Germline-derived CDR1 and CDR2 are MGHRA and YSYEKL. This CDR3 is built from 18 residues. The CDR3 DNA reads TGCGCCAGCAGCCAATGGGTTTATCTCGGGCAGGGGCACTATGGCTACACCTTC. The encoded protein is CASSQWVYLGQGHYGYTF.

The sample holds one count of this clone. The V and J genes are TRBV28 and TRBJ2-7, with 7 positions matching TRBD1. V lost 6 bases, J lost 3 bases, and 11 bases stayed unmatched. Germline V CDR1 and CDR2: MDHEN, SYDVKM. The length of the CDR3 is 15 residues. The DNA for the CDR3 is TGTGCCAGCAGACAAACAGGGGATCCGGACTACGAGCAGTACTTC. Translating it yields CASRQTGDPDYEQYF.

This clone was counted only a few times. The chain combines TRBV19 with TRBJ1-3; 8 bases are shared with TRBD1. Germline V gene data show CDR1 as LNHDA and CDR2 as SQIVND (reference sequence). V lost 0 bases to trimming and J lost 7 bases; unmatched junction nucleotides: 11. This CDR3 has 17 residues. In DNA, the CDR3 is TGTGCCAGTAGTATAGATCCCTCCGGGACAGGAGGGAACACCATATATTTT. Protein product: CASSIDPSGTGGNTIYF.

V usage is TRBV5-6 and J usage is TRBJ1-6; D is undetermined. Trimming took off 2 bases at V and 7 bases at J, with 10 bases between the two ends. The CDR3 loop spans 14 amino acids. Germline CDR1 reads SGHDT; CDR2 reads YYEEEE. The CDR3, as DNA: TGTGCCAGCAGCTTTCCAGGTGGGAATTCACCCCTCCACTTT. Its protein product is CASSFPGGNSPLHF.

This sequence joins TRBV9 and TRBJ2-3, with a tentative D call TRBD2 (5 bases). Germline CDR1 reads SGDLS; CDR2 reads YYNGEE. Deletions cut 0 bases from V and 5 bases from J, with 7 bases between. This CDR3 has 13 residues. The CDR3 bases are TGTGCCAGCAGCGTAGTCGCGGGAGATACGCAGTATTTT. As protein: CASSVVAGDTQYF.